This paragraph covers one TCR beta chain sequence. Recruited during active infection, patients (from Seattle) were subsequently followed longitudinally. This sample was taken from a study of blood T cell repertoires in COVID-19. Study-level information: The cDNA or gDNA used as material had been derived from T cells, B-cell-depleted T cells, or PBMCs.

This CDR3 comprises 15 residues. Germline loops: CDR1 PRHDT, CDR2 FYEKMQ (reference sequence). V dropped 0 bases and J dropped 4 bases, with 11 bases sitting between them. Per the study methods: Counts of nucleated cells, estimated from reference gene primer amplification, were obtained. Method: immunoSEQ multiplex PCR; TCRdb's copy keeps in-frame clones and lacks some. D and trimming were read from the DNA, whereas the V and J calls and clone size are those reported in that table. The table has about 70,000 clones, around 87% seen once. This chain links TRBV13 with TRBJ2-3, with a possible D match to TRBD2 (6 bases). This sequence originates from a middle-aged man with COVID-19, enrolled during active disease. The sample comprised peripheral blood. CDR3 loop: CASSLGGGDADTQYF. In DNA form, the CDR3 reads TGTGCCAGCAGCTTAGGTGGCGGGGATGCAGATACGCAGTATTTT. Complete variable domain (other parts from reference TRBV13 and TRBJ2-3): AAGVIQSPRHLIKEKRETATLKCYPIPRHDTVYWYQQGPGQDPQFLISFYEKMQSDKGSIPDRFSAQQFSDYHSELNMSSLELGDSALYFCASSLGGGDADTQYFGPGTRLTVL.